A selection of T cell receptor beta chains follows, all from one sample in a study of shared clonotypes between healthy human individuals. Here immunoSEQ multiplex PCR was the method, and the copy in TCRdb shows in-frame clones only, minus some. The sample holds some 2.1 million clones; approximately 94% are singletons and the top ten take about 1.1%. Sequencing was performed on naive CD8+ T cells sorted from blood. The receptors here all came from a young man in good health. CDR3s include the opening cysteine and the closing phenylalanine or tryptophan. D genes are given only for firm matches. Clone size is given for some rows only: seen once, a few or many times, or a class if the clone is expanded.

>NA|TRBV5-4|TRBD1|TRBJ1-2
CASSLETGADGYTF
TGTGCCAGCAGCTTGGAGACAGGGGCAGATGGCTACACCTTC
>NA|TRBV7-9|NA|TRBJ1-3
CASSPKRQVVGNTIYF
TGTGCCAGCAGCCCAAAGAGACAGGTGGTTGGAAACACCATATATTTT
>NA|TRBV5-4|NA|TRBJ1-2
CASSFWEEDYGYTF
TGTGCCAGCAGCTTCTGGGAAGAAGACTATGGCTACACCTTC
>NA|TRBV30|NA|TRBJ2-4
CAWSVRGSQNIQYF
TGTGCCTGGAGTGTACGGGGCAGTCAAAACATTCAGTACTTC
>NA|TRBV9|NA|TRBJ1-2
CASSVAGGNYGYTF
TGTGCCAGCAGCGTAGCTGGGGGAAACTATGGCTACACCTTC
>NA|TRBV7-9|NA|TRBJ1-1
CASSFSGGENTEAFF
TGTGCCAGCAGCTTCTCAGGAGGCGAGAACACTGAAGCTTTCTTT
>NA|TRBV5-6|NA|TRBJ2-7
CASSLGTAHEQYF
TGTGCCAGCAGCTTGGGGACAGCTCACGAGCAGTACTTC
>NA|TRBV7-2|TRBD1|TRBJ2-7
CASSPFTGEGAYEQYF
TGTGCCAGCAGCCCGTTTACAGGGGAAGGGGCCTACGAGCAGTACTTC
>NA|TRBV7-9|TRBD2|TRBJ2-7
CASSLGLAGLRRYEQYF
TGTGCCAGCAGCTTAGGACTAGCGGGACTCAGGAGATACGAGCAGTACTTC
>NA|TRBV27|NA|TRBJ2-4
CASSIGGPKNIQYF
TGTGCCAGCAGTATCGGTGGACCCAAAAACATTCAGTACTTC
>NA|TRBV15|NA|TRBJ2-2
CATSVSENTGELFF
TGTGCCACCAGCGTTAGCGAGAACACCGGGGAGCTGTTTTTT
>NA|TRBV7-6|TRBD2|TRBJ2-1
CASSLAPLLAGGPMSSYNEQFF
TGTGCCAGCAGCTTAGCGCCTTTACTAGCGGGAGGCCCCATGAGCTCCTACAATGAGCAGTTCTTC
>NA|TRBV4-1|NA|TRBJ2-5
CASSQEGTGWGQETQYF
TGCGCCAGCAGCCAAGAAGGAACAGGGTGGGGCCAAGAGACCCAGTACTTC
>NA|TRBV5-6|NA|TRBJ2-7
CASSLDGEIYEQYF
TGTGCCAGCAGCTTGGACGGGGAAATCTACGAGCAGTACTTC
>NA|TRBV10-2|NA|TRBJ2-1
CASSESIWGGPYNEQFF
TGCGCCAGCAGTGAGTCGATCTGGGGGGGGCCCTACAATGAGCAGTTCTTC
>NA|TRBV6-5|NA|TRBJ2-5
CASSYQTGGETQYF
TGTGCCAGCAGTTACCAGACTGGGGGGGAGACCCAGTACTTC
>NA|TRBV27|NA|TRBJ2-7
CASSLSGRGYEQYF
TGTGCCAGCAGTTTATCGGGCAGGGGATACGAGCAGTACTTC
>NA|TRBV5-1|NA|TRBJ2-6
CASSLGDTISSGANVLTF
TGCGCCAGCAGCTTAGGGGACACCATATCCTCTGGGGCCAACGTCCTGACTTTC
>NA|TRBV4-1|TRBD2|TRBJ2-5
CASSQDGLAGAQETQYF
TGCGCCAGCAGCCAAGATGGACTAGCGGGGGCCCAAGAGACCCAGTACTTC
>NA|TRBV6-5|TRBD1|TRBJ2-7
CASSPSGTGNEQYF
TGTGCCAGCAGTCCCTCCGGGACAGGGAACGAGCAGTACTTC
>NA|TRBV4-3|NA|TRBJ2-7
CASSQEEGSGGNTYEQYF
TGCGCCAGCAGCCAAGAAGAGGGGAGTGGGGGGAACACCTACGAGCAGTACTTC
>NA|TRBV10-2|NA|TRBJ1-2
CASSFPGYEGYTF
TGCGCCAGCAGTTTTCCGGGGTACGAGGGCTACACCTTC
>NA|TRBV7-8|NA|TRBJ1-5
CASSSPGVGGQPQHF
TGTGCCAGCAGCTCCCCCGGGGTCGGAGGCCAGCCCCAGCATTTT
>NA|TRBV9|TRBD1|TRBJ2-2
CASSVAQDRANTGELFF
TGTGCCAGCAGCGTAGCCCAGGACAGGGCGAACACCGGGGAGCTGTTTTTT
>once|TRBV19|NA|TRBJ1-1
CASSFRDTEAFF
TGTGCCAGTAGTTTCCGGGACACTGAAGCTTTCTTT
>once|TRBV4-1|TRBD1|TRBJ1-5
CASSHLTGASQPQHF
TGCGCCAGCAGCCACCTGACAGGGGCGAGCCAGCCCCAGCATTTT
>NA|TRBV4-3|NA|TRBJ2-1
CASSQESGLGGEQFF
TGCGCCAGCAGCCAAGAAAGTGGTTTGGGAGGTGAGCAGTTCTTC
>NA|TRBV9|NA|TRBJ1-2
CASSVDGNYGYTF
TGTGCCAGCAGCGTGGACGGTAACTATGGCTACACCTTC
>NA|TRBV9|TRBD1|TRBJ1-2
CASSVAIDRDPYGYTF
TGTGCCAGCAGCGTAGCGATAGACAGGGATCCCTATGGCTACACCTTC
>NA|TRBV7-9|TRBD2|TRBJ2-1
CASSLERGGIQFF
TGTGCCAGCAGCTTGGAGCGGGGGGGCATTCAGTTCTTC
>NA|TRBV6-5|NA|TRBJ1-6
CASSPDAVAPLHF
TGTGCCAGCAGTCCAGACGCCGTGGCACCCCTCCACTTT
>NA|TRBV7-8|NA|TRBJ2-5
CASSLLRVMEQETQYF
TGTGCCAGCAGCTTATTAAGGGTTATGGAGCAAGAGACCCAGTACTTC
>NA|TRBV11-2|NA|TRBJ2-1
CASSSTTGSYNEQFF
TGTGCCAGCAGCTCCACGACAGGCTCCTACAATGAGCAGTTCTTC
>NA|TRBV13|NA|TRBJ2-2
CASSFRGELFF
TGTGCCAGCAGCTTTAGAGGGGAGCTGTTTTTT
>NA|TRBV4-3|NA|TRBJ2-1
CASSQVINKTYNEQFF
TGCGCCAGCAGCCAAGTCATCAACAAAACCTACAATGAGCAGTTCTTC
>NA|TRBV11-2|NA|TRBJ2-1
CASSPEGGAYNEQFF
TGTGCCAGCAGCCCCGAGGGGGGGGCCTACAATGAGCAGTTCTTC
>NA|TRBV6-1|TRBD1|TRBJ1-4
CASSEGTGRYNEKLFF
TGTGCCAGCAGTGAAGGGACAGGCCGCTATAATGAAAAACTGTTTTTT
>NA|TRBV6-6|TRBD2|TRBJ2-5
CASCSDPGLAQETQYF
TGTGCCAGCTGCTCCGATCCGGGACTAGCGCAAGAGACCCAGTACTTC
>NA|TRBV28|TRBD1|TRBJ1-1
CASSFETGITEAFF
TGTGCCAGCAGTTTTGAGACAGGGATAACTGAAGCTTTCTTT
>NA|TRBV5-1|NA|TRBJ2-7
CASSLDSPYEQYF
TGCGCCAGCAGCTTAGACTCCCCATACGAGCAGTACTTC
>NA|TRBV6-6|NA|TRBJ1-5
CASTLKPPLEHF
TGTGCCAGCACCCTTAAGCCGCCCTTGGAGCATTTT
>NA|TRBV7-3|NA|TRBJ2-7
CASSLTGPNEQYF
TGTGCCAGCAGCTTAACAGGGCCTAACGAGCAGTACTTC
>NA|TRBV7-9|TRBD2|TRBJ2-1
CASSPSPGTSEYNEQFF
TGTGCCAGCAGCCCATCCCCCGGGACTAGCGAATACAATGAGCAGTTCTTC
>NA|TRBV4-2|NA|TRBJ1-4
CASSQDPTTGDLNEKLFF
TGTGCCAGCAGCCAAGATCCAACCACGGGCGACCTTAATGAAAAACTGTTTTTT
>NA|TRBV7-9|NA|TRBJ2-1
CASSSERGGGGGNEQFF
TGTGCCAGCAGCTCCGAAAGGGGCGGGGGCGGAGGCAATGAGCAGTTCTTC
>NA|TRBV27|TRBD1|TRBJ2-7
CASRLVGTGNAEQYF
TGTGCCAGCAGACTCGTGGGGACAGGGAATGCCGAGCAGTACTTC